This T cell receptor (beta chain) came from a study of blood T cell repertoires in COVID-19. Study overall: The samples span acute and convalescent COVID-19 from the United States, Italy and Spain. From T cells, B-cell-depleted T cells, or PBMCs came the material, which was cDNA or gDNA.

Trimming removed 1 base from V and 4 bases from J, with 8 bases in between. This CDR3 spans 14 amino acids. The germline V gene encodes CDR1 MGHRA and CDR2 YSYEKL. Original data processing: Using reference gene primer amplification, nucleated cell counts were estimated. Method: immunoSEQ multiplex PCR; TCRdb's copy keeps in-frame clones and lacks some. V, J and clone size reflect that table, while D and trimming were determined from the DNA. The data contain around 700,000 clones, just under 90% of them seen just once; the ten biggest clones take up 0.2% to 0.3%. The sequencing input was peripheral blood. The sequence came from a woman between 18 and 30 years old with acute or convalescent COVID-19. The genes are TRBV4-1 and TRBJ1-3, with D unresolved. The DNA of the CDR3 is TGCGCCAGCAGCCAAGTGGCCGGGGGAAACACCATATATTTT. Translation: CASSQVAGGNTIYF.